The 19 T cell receptor beta chains below all came from one sample that was sequenced in a study of T cell responses to AZD1222 COVID-19 vaccine. This table comes from immunoSEQ multiplex PCR, and its TCRdb copy is limited to in-frame clones, with some not included. Counted here are roughly 130,000 clones, 88% occurring once; the ten biggest clones make up about 19%. The sequencing here drew on peripheral blood, taken on day 0 of MenACWY control vaccination. The receptor set was obtained from an adult in good health.

The chain is built from TRBV18 and TRBJ1-5, with D maybe TRBD1 (5 bases). The CDR3 runs to 15 residues. V lost 4 bases and J lost 9, with 19 bases in between. Germline CDR1 KGHSH, CDR2 LQKENI. The CDR3 here is CASSQGRDGSGPQHF. The CDR3 bases are TGTGCCAGCTCACAAGGACGGGACGGCTCTGGGCCCCAGCATTTT.

This clone turned up a few times. This chain links TRBV7-9 with TRBJ2-7; D possibly corresponds to TRBD1 (5 bases). V was clipped by 5 bases and J by 4 bases, with 18 bases between them. This CDR3 contains 15 residues. Germline CDR1 and CDR2: SEHNR and FQNEAQ (reference sequence). CDR3 amino acids: CASSISRTLAYEQYF. CDR3 bases: TGTGCCAGCAGCATCTCTCGGACACTTGCATACGAGCAGTACTTC.

This clone was observed once. This sequence joins TRBV27 and TRBJ2-2, with 11 nucleotides matching TRBD2. Looked up from germline, CDR1 is MNHEY and CDR2 is SMNVEV (reference sequence). The CDR3 has 16 amino acids. J lost 3 bases, V lost 4 bases, and 4 bases had no gene match. CDR3 in amino acids: CASSSGTSGYTGELFF. The CDR3 DNA follows: TGTGCCAGCAGTTCGGGGACTAGCGGTTACACCGGGGAGCTGTTTTTT.

The chain employs TRBV5-5 and TRBJ2-6, with unresolved D. CDR1 and CDR2 from the germline V gene are SGHKS and YYEKEE (reference sequence). The CDR3 length is 15 residues. Trimming removed 2 bases from V and 0 bases from J, with 6 bases in between. The DNA of the CDR3 is TGTGCCAGCAGCTTATCCGGCTCTGGGGCCAACGTCCTGACTTTC. Amino acids: CASSLSGSGANVLTF.

The gene calls are TRBV15 and TRBJ2-5, with D perhaps TRBD1 (5 bases). V lost 0 bases and J lost 3, with 8 bases in between. The CDR3 extends over 14 amino acids. The germline gives CDR1 LNHNV, CDR2 YYDKDF (reference sequence). CDR3 region: CATSRDLDKETQYF. CDR3 bases: TGTGCCACCAGCAGAGATCTGGACAAAGAGACCCAGTACTTC.

The chain is built from TRBV9 and TRBJ2-7, with TRBD1 matching over 7 bases. V shed 4 bases and J 4 bases; nucleotides not matched to a gene: 8. The V gene's germline CDR1 is SGDLS and CDR2 YYNGEE. The CDR3 contains 14 residues. CDR3 nucleotides: TGTGCCAGCAGCCCACAGGGGTCTGGGTACGAGCAGTACTTC. This translates into CASSPQGSGYEQYF.

The chain is built from TRBV7-9 and TRBJ1-3; no definite D call. CDR3 length: 14 amino acids. The V gene lost 10 bases and the J gene lost 4 bases, with 17 bases spanning the gap. Germline loops: CDR1 SEHNR, CDR2 FQNEAQ (reference sequence). The CDR3 sequence is CATLPGREGNTIYF. CDR3 sequence (DNA): TGTGCCACCCTCCCCGGGAGGGAAGGAAACACCATATATTTT.

The genes are TRBV5-4 and TRBJ1-3; 7 bases match TRBD1. This CDR3 region has 15 residues. J lost 0 bases, V lost 4 bases, and 4 bases had no gene match. The germline gives CDR1 SGHNT, CDR2 YYREEE (reference sequence). The CDR3 sequence is CASSRDSSSGNTIYF. The CDR3 region has the DNA TGTGCCAGCAGCCGGGACAGTTCCTCTGGAAACACCATATATTTT.

This clone was recorded only once. The V gene is TRBV6-5, the J gene TRBJ2-7; D not resolved. This CDR3 is 15 amino acids long. The germline V and J ends were trimmed by 5 bases and 1 base, with 15 bases remaining between them. CDR1 and CDR2 (germline): MNHEY, SVGAGI. The CDR3, as DNA: TGTGCCAGCAGTAAATGGGCAGCACCTTCCTACGAGCAGTACTTC. This translates into CASSKWAAPSYEQYF.

The chain couples TRBV29-1 to TRBJ2-5; 8 nucleotides align to TRBD1. The CDR3 totals 14 residues. Germline V gene sequence: CDR1 SQVTM, CDR2 ANQGSEA. Trimming at V came to 6 bases and at J to 5 bases, leaving 11 bases not matched to a gene. The CDR3, as DNA: TGCAGCGTGAAGGGAGGACAGGGTGGGGAGACCCAGTACTTC. Amino acid sequence: CSVKGGQGGETQYF.

The chain combines TRBV30 with TRBJ2-4, with D possibly matching TRBD1 (6 bases). The length of the CDR3 is 12 residues. The V end was cut by 2 bases, the J end by 7 bases, with 9 bases between. Germline CDR1 GTSNPN, CDR2 SVGIG (reference sequence). The CDR3 spells CAWSTGLNIQYF. In DNA form, the CDR3 reads TGTGCCTGGAGTACAGGGTTGAACATTCAGTACTTC.

This chain uses TRBV6-5 with TRBJ1-2; weak D call: TRBD1 (6 bases). CDR1 is MNHEY and CDR2 is SVGAGI in the germline V gene. The V and J ends lost 6 bases and 2 bases respectively, with 10 bases between them. This CDR3 is built from 13 residues. The CDR3 DNA reads as TGTGCCAGCAGAATTACAGGGAACTATGGCTACACCTTC. Protein product: CASRITGNYGYTF.

The CDR3 nucleotides are TGTGCCAGCAGTCGCCGGGACAGGGTCGAGTCACCCCTCCACTTT. Its protein product is CASSRRDRVESPLHF. J is TRBJ1-6 and V is TRBV7-9, with TRBD1 identical over 9 bases. The CDR3 is made up of 15 amino acids. Germline CDR1 reads SEHNR; CDR2 reads FQNEAQ (reference sequence). The J segment lost 10 bases and the V segment lost 6 bases, leaving 10 bases of the junction unmatched.

This clone was seen a handful of times. J is TRBJ2-2 and V is TRBV18, with D hard to call. Per germline, CDR1 KGHSH and CDR2 LQKENI. Between the trimmed V and J ends, which lost 1 base and 4 bases, there was a span of 19 bases. The CDR3 has 18 residues. The CDR3 loop is CASSPLPSAELSTGELFF. In nucleotides, the CDR3 is TGTGCCAGCTCACCACTTCCCTCGGCGGAATTGAGCACCGGGGAGCTGTTTTTT. The whole variable domain, remainder taken from reference TRBV18 and TRBJ2-2, is NAGVMQNPRHLVRRRGQEARLRCSPMKGHSHVYWYRQLPEEGLKFMVYLQKENIIDESGMPKERFSAEFPKEGPSILRIQQVVRGDSAAYFCASSPLPSAELSTGELFFGEGSRLTVL.

This clone came up a few times. The rearrangement uses TRBV3-1 (or the pseudogene TRBV3-2) and TRBJ1-6, with 7 bases that match TRBD1. Germline V lookup: CDR1 LGHDT, CDR2 YNNKEL (reference sequence). With V trimmed by 0 bases and J by 6 bases, 2 bases remained unmatched. The CDR3 spans 15 residues. The CDR3 sequence is CASSQETGANSPLHF. Written as DNA, the CDR3 is TGTGCCAGCAGCCAAGAAACAGGGGCTAATTCACCCCTCCACTTT.

The table lists this clone with a count of one. The V and J genes are TRBV7-9 and TRBJ2-3, with D possibly TRBD2 on 6 matching bases. Germline assignment: CDR1 SEHNR and CDR2 FQNEAQ (reference sequence). Trimming pared 5 bases from V and 2 bases from J, leaving 14 bases between. The CDR3 loop spans 15 amino acids. The CDR3 loop is CASSPGTGPTDTQYF. For the CDR3, the DNA is TGTGCCAGCAGCCCAGGGACTGGACCCACAGATACGCAGTATTTT.

This clone was counted a single time. This chain joins TRBV6-5 and TRBJ1-4; TRBD1 agrees at 8 bases. The germline gives CDR1 MNHEY, CDR2 SVGAGI. V shed 6 bases and J 8 bases; nucleotides not matched to a gene: 5. The CDR3 is 13 amino acids. The CDR3 protein is CASRQGDEEKLFF. The DNA of the CDR3 is TGTGCCAGCAGACAGGGGGATGAAGAAAAACTGTTTTTT.

This clone was seen once. The chain joins TRBV19 to TRBJ1-2; a possible D gene is TRBD1 (5 bases). Germline V CDR1 and CDR2: LNHDA, SQIVND (reference sequence). V dropped 4 bases and J dropped 3 bases, with 9 bases sitting between them. This CDR3 is built from 13 residues. CDR3 in DNA: TGTGCCAGTAGTAGGCGGGGGGACTATGGCTACACCTTC. This codes for CASSRRGDYGYTF.

The CDR3 nucleotides read TGCGCCAGCAGCTTTACCCAAACTCGGCTAGCGGGAGATCGAGATACGCAGTATTTT. This translates into CASSFTQTRLAGDRDTQYF. The V gene is TRBV5-1, the J gene TRBJ2-3, with 10 bases matching TRBD2. The CDR3 has 19 residues. V gave up 2 bases and J gave up 5 bases; unmatched junction bases: 17. In germline, CDR1 is SGHRS, CDR2 YFSETQ.